The 9 T cell receptor beta chains reported below all come from one sample, sequenced in a study of CD8 T cells in Susac syndrome. cDNA came from around 0.5 to 1 ug RNA primed by random hexamers. One entry per CDR3 protein results from TCRdb running MiXCR on the immunoSEQ multiplex PCR reads. The profile shows 110,000 or so distinct CDR3 sequences, less than 95% of them singletons. Sequenced sample: CD4+ T cells from PBMCs. The receptors here all came from a human donor in good health.

This chain connects TRBV5-1 to TRBJ2-1; either TRBD1 or TRBD2 may fit D (6 bases each). The V gene lost 4 bases and the J gene lost 4 bases, with 27 bases spanning the gap. CDR1 is SGHRS and CDR2 is YFSETQ in the germline V gene. The CDR3 extends over 19 amino acids. The CDR3 is CASSPKQGPLGLSYNEQFF. CDR3 nucleotide sequence: TGCGCCAGCAGCCCAAAACAGGGCCCCCTGGGACTTTCATACAATGAGCAGTTCTTC.

This chain joins TRBV7-8 and TRBJ2-3, with 14 bases identical to TRBD2. J lost 4 bases, V lost 7 bases, and 10 bases had no gene match. The CDR3 covers 17 residues. The germline CDR1 and CDR2 sequences are SGHVS and FQNEAQ. The CDR3 DNA follows: TGTGCCAGCACCTCGCTGGGGACTAGCGGGAGTGCAGATACGCAGTATTTT. Translation gives CASTSLGTSGSADTQYF. Full variable domain (remainder filled in from reference TRBV7-8 and TRBJ2-3): GAGVSQSPRYKVAKRGQDVALRCDPISGHVSLFWYQQALGQGPEFLTYFQNEAQLDKSGLPSDRFFAERPEGSVSTLKIQRTQQEDSAVYLCASTSLGTSGSADTQYFGPGTRLTVL.

V and J are TRBV2 and TRBJ2-5; tentatively, D is TRBD1 (6 bases). The CDR3 totals 15 residues. Germline V gene data show CDR1 as SNHLY and CDR2 as FYNNEI. V dropped 3 bases and J dropped 1 base, with 12 bases sitting between them. In DNA form, the CDR3 reads TGTGCCAGCAGTGACTTAGGACAGCCCCAAGAGACCCAGTACTTC. As protein: CASSDLGQPQETQYF.

This clonotype was seen a handful of times. V gene TRBV5-1 combines with J gene TRBJ1-2, with D unclear. The germline V and J ends were trimmed by 2 bases and 0 bases, with 5 bases remaining between them. CDR1 is SGHRS and CDR2 is YFSETQ in the germline V gene. The CDR3 is made up of 13 amino acids. CDR3 sequence reads: CASSLPTNYGYTF. The CDR3 DNA reads as TGCGCCAGCAGCTTACCAACTAACTATGGCTACACCTTC.

The chain uses TRBV12-3 or TRBV12-4 and TRBJ1-2, with D hard to call. This CDR3 has 12 residues. With 7 bases removed from V and 6 bases from J, the gap between germline ends came to 12 bases. CDR3 sequence: CASTLTGNGYTF. The CDR3 DNA reads as TGTGCCAGCACGCTTACTGGGAATGGCTACACCTTC.

The V call is TRBV2, the J call TRBJ2-1; TRBD2 aligns across 8 bases. The CDR3 extends over 16 amino acids. With V trimmed by 4 bases and J by 7 bases, 12 bases remained unmatched. The V gene's germline CDR1 is SNHLY and CDR2 FYNNEI. The CDR3 nucleotides read TGTGCCAGCAGTGTGGGGGGAGGACTAGCAAGAAATGAGCAGTTCTTC. Protein sequence: CASSVGGGLARNEQFF.

The CDR3 DNA sequence: TGTGCCAGCAGCTTAGGGCTAGCCGAGGGGCAGTTCTTC. Its protein product is CASSLGLAEGQFF. The J gene is TRBJ2-1, the V gene TRBV7-2; D is possibly TRBD2 (5 bases). Germline V lookup: CDR1 SGHTA, CDR2 FQGNSA. There are 13 residues in the CDR3. V lost 1 base and J lost 12, with 13 bases in between. The variable domain in full, completed from reference TRBV7-2 and TRBJ2-1, reads GAGVSQSPSNKVTEKGKDVELRCDPISGHTALYWYRQSLGQGLEFLIYFQGNSAPDKSGLPSDRFSAERTGGSVSTLTIQRTQQEDSAVYLCASSLGLAEGQFFGPGTRLTVL.

The chain carries TRBV20-1 and TRBJ1-2; D is ambiguous. Germline V CDR1 and CDR2: DFQATT, SNEGSKA (reference sequence). This CDR3 contains 13 residues. V was shortened by 6 bases and J by 7 bases, with 18 bases between the two germline ends. This CDR3 reads CSANPIELPGYTF. Here the CDR3 DNA reads TGCAGTGCAAATCCGATAGAACTGCCTGGCTACACCTTC.

The chain joins TRBV24-1 to TRBJ2-7; D gene uncertain. This CDR3 contains 12 residues. V gave up 4 bases and J gave up 1 base, with 4 bases separating them. Germline assignment: CDR1 KGHDR and CDR2 SFDVKD. Here the CDR3 reads CATSDQSYEQYF. Here the CDR3 DNA reads TGTGCCACCAGTGACCAATCCTACGAGCAGTACTTC.